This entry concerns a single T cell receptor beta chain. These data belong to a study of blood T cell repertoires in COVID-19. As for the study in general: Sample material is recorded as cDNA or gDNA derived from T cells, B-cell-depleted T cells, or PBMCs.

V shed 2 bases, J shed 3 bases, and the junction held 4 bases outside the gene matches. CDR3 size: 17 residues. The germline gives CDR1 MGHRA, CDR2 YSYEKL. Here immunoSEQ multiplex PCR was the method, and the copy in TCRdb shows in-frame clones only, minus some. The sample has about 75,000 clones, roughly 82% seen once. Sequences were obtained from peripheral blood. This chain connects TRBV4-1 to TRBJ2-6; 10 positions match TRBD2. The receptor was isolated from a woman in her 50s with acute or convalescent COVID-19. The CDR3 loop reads CASSQPAGGLGANVLTF. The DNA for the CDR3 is TGCGCCAGCAGCCAACCAGCGGGGGGGCTTGGGGCCAACGTCCTGACTTTC.